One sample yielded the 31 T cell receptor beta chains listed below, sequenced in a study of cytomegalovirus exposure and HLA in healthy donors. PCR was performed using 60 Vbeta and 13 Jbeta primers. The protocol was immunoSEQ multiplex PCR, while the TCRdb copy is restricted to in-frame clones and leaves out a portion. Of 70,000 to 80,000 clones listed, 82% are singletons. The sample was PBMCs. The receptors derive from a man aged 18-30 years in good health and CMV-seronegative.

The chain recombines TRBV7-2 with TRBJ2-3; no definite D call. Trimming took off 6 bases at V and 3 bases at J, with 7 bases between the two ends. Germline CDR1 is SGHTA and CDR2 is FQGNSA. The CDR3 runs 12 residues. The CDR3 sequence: CASRTRTDTQYF. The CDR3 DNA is TGTGCCAGCAGAACCAGAACAGATACGCAGTATTTT. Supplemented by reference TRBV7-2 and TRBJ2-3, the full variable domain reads GAGVSQSPSNKVTEKGKDVELRCDPISGHTALYWYRQSLGQGLEFLIYFQGNSAPDKSGLPSDRFSAERTGGSVSTLTIQRTQQEDSAVYLCASRTRTDTQYFGPGTRLTVL.

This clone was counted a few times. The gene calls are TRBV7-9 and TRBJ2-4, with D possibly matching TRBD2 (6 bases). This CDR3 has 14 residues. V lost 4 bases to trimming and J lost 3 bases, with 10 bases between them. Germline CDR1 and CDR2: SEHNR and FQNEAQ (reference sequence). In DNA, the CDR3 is TGTGCCAGCAGCTCCCCGGGGGTCAAAAACATTCAGTACTTC. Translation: CASSSPGVKNIQYF. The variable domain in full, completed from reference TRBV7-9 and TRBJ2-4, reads DTGVSQNPRHKITKRGQNVTFRCDPISEHNRLYWYRQTLGQGPEFLTYFQNEAQLEKSRLLSDRFSAERPKGSFSTLEIQRTEQGDSAMYLCASSSPGVKNIQYFGAGTRLSVL.

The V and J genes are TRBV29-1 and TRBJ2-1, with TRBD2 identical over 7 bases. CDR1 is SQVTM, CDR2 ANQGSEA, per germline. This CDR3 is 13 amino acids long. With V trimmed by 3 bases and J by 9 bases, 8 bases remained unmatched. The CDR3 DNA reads TGCAGCGTTGAGCGGGGGTTTGGTAGTGAGCAGTTCTTC. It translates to CSVERGFGSEQFF.

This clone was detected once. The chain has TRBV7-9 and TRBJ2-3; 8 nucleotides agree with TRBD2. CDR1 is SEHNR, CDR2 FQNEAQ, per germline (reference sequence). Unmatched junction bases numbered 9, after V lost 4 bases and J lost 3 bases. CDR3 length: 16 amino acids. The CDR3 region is CASSYPRGGGTDTQYF. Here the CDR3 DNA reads TGTGCCAGCAGCTACCCCCGGGGGGGTGGGACAGATACGCAGTATTTT.

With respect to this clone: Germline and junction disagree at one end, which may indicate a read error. CDR3 protein: CATTMQDTPSNQPQHF. The CDR3 region has the DNA TGTGCGACCACGATGCAGGACACCCCAAGCAATCAGCCCCAGCATTTT. The chain joins TRBV15 to TRBJ1-5; D possibly corresponds to TRBD1 (5 bases). This CDR3 has 16 amino acids. Germline V gene data show CDR1 as LNHNV and CDR2 as YYDKDF (reference sequence).

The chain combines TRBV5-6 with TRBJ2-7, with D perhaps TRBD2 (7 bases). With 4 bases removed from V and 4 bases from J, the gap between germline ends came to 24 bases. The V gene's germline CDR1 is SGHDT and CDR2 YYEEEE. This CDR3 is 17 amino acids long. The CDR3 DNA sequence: TGTGCCAGCAGCGACCTAGGGGGTGGCGGGAGTTGGTACGAGCAGTACTTC. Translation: CASSDLGGGGSWYEQYF.

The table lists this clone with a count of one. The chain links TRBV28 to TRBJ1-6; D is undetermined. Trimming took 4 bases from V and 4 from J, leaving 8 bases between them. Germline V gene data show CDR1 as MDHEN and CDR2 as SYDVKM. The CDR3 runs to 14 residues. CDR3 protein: CASSSLLYNSPLHF. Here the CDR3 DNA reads TGTGCCAGCAGTTCTTTACTGTATAATTCACCCCTCCACTTT.

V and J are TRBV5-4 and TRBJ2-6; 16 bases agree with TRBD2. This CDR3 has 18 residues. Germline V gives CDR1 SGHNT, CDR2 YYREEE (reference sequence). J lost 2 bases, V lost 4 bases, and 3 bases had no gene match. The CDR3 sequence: CASSPGTSGGAGANVLTF. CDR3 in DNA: TGTGCCAGCAGCCCAGGGACTAGCGGGGGGGCTGGGGCCAACGTCCTGACTTTC.

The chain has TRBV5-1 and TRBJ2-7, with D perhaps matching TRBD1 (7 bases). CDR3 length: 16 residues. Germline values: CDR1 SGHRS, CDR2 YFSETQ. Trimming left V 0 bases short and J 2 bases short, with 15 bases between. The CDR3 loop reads CASSLARAGGTYEQYF. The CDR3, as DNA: TGCGCCAGCAGCTTGGCCAGGGCAGGGGGGACCTACGAGCAGTACTTC.

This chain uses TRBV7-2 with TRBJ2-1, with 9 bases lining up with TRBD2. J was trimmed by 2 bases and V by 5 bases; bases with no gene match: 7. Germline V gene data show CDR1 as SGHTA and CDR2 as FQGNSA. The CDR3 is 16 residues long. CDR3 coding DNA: TGTGCCAGCAGCCCGGGTGCGGGAGGGCCCTACAATGAGCAGTTCTTC. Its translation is CASSPGAGGPYNEQFF. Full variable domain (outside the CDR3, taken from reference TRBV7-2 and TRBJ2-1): GAGVSQSPSNKVTEKGKDVELRCDPISGHTALYWYRQSLGQGLEFLIYFQGNSAPDKSGLPSDRFSAERTGGSVSTLTIQRTQQEDSAVYLCASSPGAGGPYNEQFFGPGTRLTVL.

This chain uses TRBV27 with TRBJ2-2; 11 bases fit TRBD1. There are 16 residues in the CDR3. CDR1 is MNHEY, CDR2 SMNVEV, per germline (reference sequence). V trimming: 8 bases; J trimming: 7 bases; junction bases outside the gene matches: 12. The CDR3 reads CASSLRDRGRSGELFF. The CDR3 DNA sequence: TGTGCCAGCTCACTAAGGGACAGGGGGAGGAGCGGGGAGCTGTTTTTT.

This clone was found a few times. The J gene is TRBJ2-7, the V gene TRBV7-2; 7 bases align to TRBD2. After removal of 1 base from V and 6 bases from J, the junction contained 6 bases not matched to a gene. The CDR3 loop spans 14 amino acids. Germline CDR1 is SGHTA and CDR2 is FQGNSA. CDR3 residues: CASSLGREQGEQYF. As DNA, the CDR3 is TGTGCCAGCAGCTTAGGGCGGGAGCAAGGCGAGCAGTACTTC.

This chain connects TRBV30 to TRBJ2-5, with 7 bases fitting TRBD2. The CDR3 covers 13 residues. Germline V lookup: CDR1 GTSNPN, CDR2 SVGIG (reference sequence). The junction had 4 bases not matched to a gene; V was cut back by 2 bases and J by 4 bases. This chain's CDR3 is CAWSRRTRETQYF. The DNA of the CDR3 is TGTGCCTGGAGTCGTCGGACTAGAGAGACCCAGTACTTC.

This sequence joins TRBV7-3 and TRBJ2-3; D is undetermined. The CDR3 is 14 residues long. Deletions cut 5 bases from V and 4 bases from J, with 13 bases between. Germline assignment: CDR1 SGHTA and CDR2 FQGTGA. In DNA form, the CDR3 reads TGTGCCAGCAGCATAATGGCGGCCCCAGATACGCAGTATTTT. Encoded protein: CASSIMAAPDTQYF.

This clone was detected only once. This chain's CDR3 is CASSLWAIWYEQYF. CDR3 DNA sequence: TGTGCCAGCAGCTTATGGGCGATCTGGTACGAGCAGTACTTC. The chain uses TRBV5-6 and TRBJ2-7, with unresolved D. Germline CDR1 and CDR2: SGHDT and YYEEEE. This CDR3 is built from 14 residues. V was cut by 2 bases and J by 4 bases, with 13 bases left in between.

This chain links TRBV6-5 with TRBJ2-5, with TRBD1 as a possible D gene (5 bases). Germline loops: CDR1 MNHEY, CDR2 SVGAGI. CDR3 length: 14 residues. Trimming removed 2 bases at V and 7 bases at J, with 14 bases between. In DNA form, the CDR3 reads TGTGCCAGCAGTTACCGGCAGGGTGGAGTGACCCAGTACTTC. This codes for CASSYRQGGVTQYF.

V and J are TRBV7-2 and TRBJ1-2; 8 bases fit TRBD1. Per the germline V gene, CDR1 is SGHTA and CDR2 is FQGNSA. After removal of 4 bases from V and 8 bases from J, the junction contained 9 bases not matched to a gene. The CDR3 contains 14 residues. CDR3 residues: CASSSAGGKVGYTF. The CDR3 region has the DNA TGTGCCAGCAGCTCAGCAGGGGGCAAGGTCGGCTACACCTTC. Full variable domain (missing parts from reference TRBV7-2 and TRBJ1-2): GAGVSQSPSNKVTEKGKDVELRCDPISGHTALYWYRQSLGQGLEFLIYFQGNSAPDKSGLPSDRFSAERTGGSVSTLTIQRTQQEDSAVYLCASSSAGGKVGYTFGSGTRLTVV.

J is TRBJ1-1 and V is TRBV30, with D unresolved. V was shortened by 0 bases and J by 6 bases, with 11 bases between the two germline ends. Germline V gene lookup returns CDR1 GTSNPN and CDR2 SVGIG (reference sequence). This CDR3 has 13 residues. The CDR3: CAWSVLGRAEAFF. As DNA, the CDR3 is TGTGCCTGGAGTGTACTTGGGAGGGCTGAAGCTTTCTTT.

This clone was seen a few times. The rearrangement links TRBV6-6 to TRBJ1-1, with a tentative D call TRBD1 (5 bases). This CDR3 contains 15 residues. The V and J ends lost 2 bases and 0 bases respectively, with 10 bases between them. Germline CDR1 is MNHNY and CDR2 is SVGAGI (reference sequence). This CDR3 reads CASSYTGTLNTEAFF. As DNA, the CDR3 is TGTGCCAGCAGTTACACAGGCACCTTGAACACTGAAGCTTTCTTT.

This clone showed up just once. As DNA, the CDR3 is TGTGCCAGCAGCCCGGGACAGGGGGTAGGGGAGACCCAGTACTTC. Translating gives CASSPGQGVGETQYF. The rearrangement uses TRBV11-3 and TRBJ2-5, with 11 bases lining up with TRBD1. After removal of 5 bases from V and 5 bases from J, the junction contained 7 bases not matched to a gene. The germline V gene has CDR1 SGHNT and CDR2 YENEEA. CDR3 length: 15 residues. Based on the CDR3 plus reference TRBV11-3 and TRBJ2-5, the full variable domain is EAGVVQSPRYKIIEKKQPVAFWCNPISGHNTLYWYLQNLGQGPELLIRYENEEAVDDSQLPKDRFSAERLKGVDSTLKIQPAELGDSAVYLCASSPGQGVGETQYFGPGTRLLVL.

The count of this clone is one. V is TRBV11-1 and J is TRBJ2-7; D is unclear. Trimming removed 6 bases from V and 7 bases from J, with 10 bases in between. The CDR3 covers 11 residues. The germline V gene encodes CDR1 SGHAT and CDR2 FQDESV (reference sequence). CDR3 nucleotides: TGTGCCAGCAGTTTGACGGGTGAGCAGTACTTC. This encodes CASSLTGEQYF.

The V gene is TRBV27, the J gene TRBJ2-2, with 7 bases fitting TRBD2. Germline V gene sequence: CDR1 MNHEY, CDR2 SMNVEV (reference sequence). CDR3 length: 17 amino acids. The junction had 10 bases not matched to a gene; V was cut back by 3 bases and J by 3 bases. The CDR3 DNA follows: TGTGCCAGCAGTTTTCGGGGCGGGAGTAAGGACACCGGGGAGCTGTTTTTT. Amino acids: CASSFRGGSKDTGELFF.

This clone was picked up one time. This CDR3 is CASSLTGPNQPQHF. The CDR3 coding sequence is TGTGCCAGCAGCTTGACAGGACCAAATCAGCCCCAGCATTTT. The chain links TRBV7-2 to TRBJ1-5; TRBD1 might be the D (6 bases). V was trimmed by 3 bases and J by 4 bases, leaving 10 bases between them. This CDR3 region has 14 residues. CDR1 is SGHTA and CDR2 is FQGNSA in the germline V gene.

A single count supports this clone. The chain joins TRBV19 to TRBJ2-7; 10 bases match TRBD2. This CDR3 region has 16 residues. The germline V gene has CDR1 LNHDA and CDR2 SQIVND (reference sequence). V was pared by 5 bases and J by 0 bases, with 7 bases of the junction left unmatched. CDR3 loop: CASSPGLAVSSYEQYF. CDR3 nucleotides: TGTGCCAGTAGTCCCGGACTAGCGGTTAGCTCCTACGAGCAGTACTTC.

The CDR3 reads CASSLWGSGVYNEQFF. The CDR3 bases are TGTGCCAGCAGCTTATGGGGTAGCGGGGTTTACAATGAGCAGTTCTTC. This chain links TRBV7-3 with TRBJ2-1, with 8 nucleotides matching TRBD2. Germline assignment: CDR1 SGHTA and CDR2 FQGTGA. This CDR3 region has 16 residues. V lost 2 bases, J lost 4 bases, and 7 bases stayed unmatched.

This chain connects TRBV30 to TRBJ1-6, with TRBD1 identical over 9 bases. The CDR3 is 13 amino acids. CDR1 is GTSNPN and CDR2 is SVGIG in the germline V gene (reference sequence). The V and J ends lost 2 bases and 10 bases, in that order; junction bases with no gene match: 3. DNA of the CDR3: TGTGCCTGGAGTCAAGGACAGGGGTCACCCCTCCACTTT. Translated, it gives CAWSQGQGSPLHF.

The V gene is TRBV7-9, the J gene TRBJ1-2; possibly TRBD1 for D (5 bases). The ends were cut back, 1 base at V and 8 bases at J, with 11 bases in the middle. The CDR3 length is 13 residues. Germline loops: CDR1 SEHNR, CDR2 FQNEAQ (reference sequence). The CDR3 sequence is CASSLDPGNGYTF. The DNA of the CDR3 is TGTGCCAGCAGCTTAGATCCAGGGAACGGCTACACCTTC.

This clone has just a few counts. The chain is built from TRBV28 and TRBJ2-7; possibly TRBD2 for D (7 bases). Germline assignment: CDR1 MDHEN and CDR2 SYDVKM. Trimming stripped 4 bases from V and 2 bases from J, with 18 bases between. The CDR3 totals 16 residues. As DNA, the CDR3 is TGTGCCAGCAGTTCGGGGGGTGCGGGGGACACCTACGAGCAGTACTTC. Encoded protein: CASSSGGAGDTYEQYF.

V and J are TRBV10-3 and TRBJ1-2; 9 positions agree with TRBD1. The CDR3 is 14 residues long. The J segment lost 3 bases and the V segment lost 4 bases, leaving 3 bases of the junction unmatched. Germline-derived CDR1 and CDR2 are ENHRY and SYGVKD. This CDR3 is CAISGTGGDYGYTF. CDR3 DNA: TGTGCCATCAGTGGCACAGGGGGCGACTATGGCTACACCTTC.

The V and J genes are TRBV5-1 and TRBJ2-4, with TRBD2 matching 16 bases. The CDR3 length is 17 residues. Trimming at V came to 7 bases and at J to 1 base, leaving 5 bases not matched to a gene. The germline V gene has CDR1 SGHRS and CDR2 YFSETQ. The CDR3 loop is CASAPGLAGGAKNIQYF. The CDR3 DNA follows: TGCGCCAGCGCACCGGGACTAGCGGGAGGGGCCAAAAACATTCAGTACTTC.

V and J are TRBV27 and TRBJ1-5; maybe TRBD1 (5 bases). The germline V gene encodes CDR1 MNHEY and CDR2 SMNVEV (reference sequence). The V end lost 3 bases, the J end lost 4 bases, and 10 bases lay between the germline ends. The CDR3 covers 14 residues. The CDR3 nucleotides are TGTGCCAGCAGTTTTATAGGGGCAAATCAGCCCCAGCATTTT. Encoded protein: CASSFIGANQPQHF.